Below, 2 T cell receptor beta chains from the same sample are listed, as sequenced in a study of cytomegalovirus exposure and HLA in healthy donors. The PCR had 60 Vbeta and 13 Jbeta primers. Produced via immunoSEQ multiplex PCR; TCRdb's table is partial and in-frame only. There are fewer than 180,000 clones in the sample; roughly 77% occur only once, and 3.5% lies in the top ten. The material sequenced was PBMCs. Receptors originate from a human donor in good health.

The chain is built from TRBV6-4 and TRBJ2-1, with 8 nucleotides matching TRBD2. This CDR3 is built from 15 residues. Germline V gives CDR1 MRHNA, CDR2 SNTAGT. V shed 3 bases, J shed 7 bases, and the junction held 8 bases outside the gene matches. The CDR3 loop reads CASSELAGGGNEQFF. CDR3 coding DNA: TGTGCCAGCAGTGAGTTGGCGGGGGGAGGAAATGAGCAGTTCTTC.

A word on this clone: Other DNA sequences within the sample encode an identical CDR3. The chain recombines TRBV27 with TRBJ2-1, with TRBD2 matching over 10 bases. Germline assignment: CDR1 MNHEY and CDR2 SMNVEV (reference sequence). Trimming removed 2 bases from V and 5 bases from J; junction bases left unmatched: 3. The CDR3 runs to 15 residues. CDR3 nucleotide sequence: TGTGCCAGCAGTTTAGGCACTAGCGGGAACAATGAGCAGTTCTTC. Translated, it gives CASSLGTSGNNEQFF.